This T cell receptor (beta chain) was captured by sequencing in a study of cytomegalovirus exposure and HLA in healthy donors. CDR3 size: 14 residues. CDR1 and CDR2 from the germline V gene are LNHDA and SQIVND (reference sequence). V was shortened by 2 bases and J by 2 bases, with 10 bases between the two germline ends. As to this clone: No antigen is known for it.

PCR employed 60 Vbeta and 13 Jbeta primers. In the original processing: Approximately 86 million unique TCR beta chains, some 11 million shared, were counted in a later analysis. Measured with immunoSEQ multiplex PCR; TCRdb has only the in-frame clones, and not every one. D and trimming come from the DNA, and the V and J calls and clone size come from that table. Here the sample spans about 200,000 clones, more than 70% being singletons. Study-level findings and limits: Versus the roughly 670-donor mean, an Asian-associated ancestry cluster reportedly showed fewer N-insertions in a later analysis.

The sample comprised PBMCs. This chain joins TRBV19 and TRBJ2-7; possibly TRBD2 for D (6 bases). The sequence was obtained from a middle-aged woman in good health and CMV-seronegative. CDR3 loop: CASSITEGPYEQYF. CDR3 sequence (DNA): TGTGCCAGTAGTATAACGGAGGGCCCCTACGAGCAGTACTTC.